This is a list of T cell receptor beta chains from one sample in a study of T-cell reconstitution after alpha-beta-depleted transplantation in children. Each CDR3 protein is one row after TCRdb ran MiXCR on the PCR reads. This table has fewer than 400,000 distinct CDR3 sequences, roughly 21% appearing once. The sample consisted of PBMCs, mostly from graft donor cells, taken 180 days after TCRalphabeta/CD19-depleted stem cell transplant. The origin of the receptors is a male patient between 10 and 17 years old who had a stem cell transplant for acute lymphoblastic leukemia, so the T cells may come from the graft donor. CDR3s leave out the opening cysteine and the closing phenylalanine or tryptophan. Each record gives: V gene, CDR3 length, J gene, clone size, CDR3 protein. Part of the rows lack a size; the others show once, few, many or a class for expanded clones.

V: TRBV19; length: 10; J: TRBJ2-2; size: few; CDR3: ASTRDTGELF
V: TRBV2; length: 11; J: TRBJ2-1; size: .; CDR3: ASTRDRHNEQF
V: TRBV5-1; length: 12; J: TRBJ2-3; size: .; CDR3: ASSYFSGSDTQY
V: TRBV29-1; length: 9; J: TRBJ2-7; size: .; CDR3: SVDVNYEQY
V: TRBV5-1; length: 13; J: TRBJ2-2; size: few; CDR3: ASSLVDPGTGELF
V: TRBV5-1; length: 13; J: TRBJ2-3; size: .; CDR3: ASSSRQAHTDTQY
V: TRBV20-1; length: 13; J: TRBJ1-2; size: .; CDR3: SATRTTGTWYGYT
V: TRBV7-3; length: 17; J: TRBJ2-1; size: .; CDR3: ASSFLAGRPWGSYNEQF
V: TRBV27; length: 15; J: TRBJ2-7; size: few; CDR3: ASSLSPMQGGPYEQY
V: TRBV5-1; length: 19; J: TRBJ1-4; size: few; CDR3: ASSLGFPGQAYWRGGEKLF
V: TRBV7-2; length: 12; J: TRBJ2-7; size: .; CDR3: ASSSRARAYEQY
V: TRBV10-3; length: 11; J: TRBJ1-4; size: .; CDR3: AISRTGPEKLF